This TCR beta chain is drawn from a study of cytomegalovirus exposure and HLA in healthy donors. Use of 60 Vbeta and 13 Jbeta primers characterized the PCR. Libraries were prepared by immunoSEQ multiplex PCR; TCRdb keeps only in-frame clonotypes and omits some of them. The sample consists of approximately 85,000 clones, 75% to 85% of them appearing once. The CDR3 has 14 residues. Looked up from germline, CDR1 is MNHEY and CDR2 is SVGAGI. V lost 4 bases, J lost 0 bases, and 9 bases lay in between. The sequencing sample was made of PBMCs. The chain couples TRBV6-5 to TRBJ1-2, with D unresolved. The TCR sequence derives from a man aged 45-60 years in good health and CMV-seropositive. The CDR3 DNA follows: TGTGCCAGCAGTTCCCCCACATCTAACTATGGCTACACCTTC. The encoded protein is CASSSPTSNYGYTF.